This T cell receptor (beta chain) was identified during a study of T cells in Graves' hyperthyroidism and ophthalmopathy. The V gene end was trimmed by 4 bases and the J gene end by 1 base; junction bases not matched to a gene: 5. The CDR3 length is 17 residues. Germline CDR1 and CDR2: SGHKS and YYEKEE (reference sequence). RNA transcripts yielded amplified TCR beta CDR3 regions. HTBI primers drove first-round RT-PCR of the TCR CDR3. TCRdb re-analysed the multiplex PCR reads in MiXCR, keeping a single row per CDR3 protein. The repertoire holds about 530,000 distinct CDR3 sequences, with approximately 17% as singletons.

The sample consisted of blood. The chain recombines TRBV5-5 with TRBJ1-6, with 10 nucleotides matching TRBD1. The sequence derives from a woman under 30 with Graves' ophthalmopathy. CDR3 in amino acids: CASSPGQGLSYNSPLHF. CDR3 in DNA: TGTGCCAGCAGCCCGGGACAGGGGTTATCCTATAATTCACCCCTCCACTTT.